This T cell receptor beta chain comes out of a study of post-analysis software for immune sequencing data. Sequencing libraries made from TCR beta cDNA carried unique molecular identifiers. T cells numbering roughly 1 to 10 million yielded cDNA molecules that totaled some 500,000. TCRdb re-called the PCR reads through MiXCR, storing one row per CDR3 protein. This sample has about 820,000 distinct CDR3 sequences, with roughly half found just once. Germline CDR1 and CDR2: LGHNT and FRNRAP. V lost 2 bases and J lost 4; bases outside the gene matches: 5. This CDR3 is built from 16 residues. This clonotype came up a few times. Antigen: not known. Study-level findings and limits: Under F measure analysis, samples from one preparation batch co-clustered strongly. Controls had lower frequencies than patients of five TRBV segments, which included TRBV5-6, TRBV5-1 and TRBV20-1. Patients with multiple sclerosis recorded significantly lower normalized Chao1 diversity than controls, the study found.

V is TRBV12-5 and J is TRBJ2-2; TRBD2 aligns across 9 bases. This receptor was taken from a girl aged 5-17 years with multiple sclerosis. The sample comprised blood. CDR3 in amino acids: CASGLRRGGGTGELFF. Here the CDR3 DNA reads TGTGCTAGTGGTTTGAGGCGGGGGGGCGGCACCGGGGAGCTGTTTTTT.